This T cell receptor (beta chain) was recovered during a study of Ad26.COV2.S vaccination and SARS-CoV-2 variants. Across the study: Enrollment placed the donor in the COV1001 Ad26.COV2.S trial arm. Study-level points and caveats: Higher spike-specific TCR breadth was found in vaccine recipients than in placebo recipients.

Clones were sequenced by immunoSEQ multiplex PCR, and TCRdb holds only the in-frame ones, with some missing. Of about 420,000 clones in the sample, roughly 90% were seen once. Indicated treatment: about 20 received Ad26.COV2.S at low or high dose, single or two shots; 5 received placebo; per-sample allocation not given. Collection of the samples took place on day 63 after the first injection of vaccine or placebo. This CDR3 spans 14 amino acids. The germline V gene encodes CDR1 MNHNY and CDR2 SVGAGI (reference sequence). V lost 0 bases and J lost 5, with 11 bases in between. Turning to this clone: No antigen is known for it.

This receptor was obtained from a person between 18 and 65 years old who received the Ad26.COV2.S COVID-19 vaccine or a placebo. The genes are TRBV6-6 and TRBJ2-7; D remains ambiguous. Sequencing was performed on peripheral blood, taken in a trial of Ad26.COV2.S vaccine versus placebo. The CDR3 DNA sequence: TGTGCCAGCAGTTACTCGGTGTCTCTCGACGAGCAGTACTTC. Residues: CASSYSVSLDEQYF.